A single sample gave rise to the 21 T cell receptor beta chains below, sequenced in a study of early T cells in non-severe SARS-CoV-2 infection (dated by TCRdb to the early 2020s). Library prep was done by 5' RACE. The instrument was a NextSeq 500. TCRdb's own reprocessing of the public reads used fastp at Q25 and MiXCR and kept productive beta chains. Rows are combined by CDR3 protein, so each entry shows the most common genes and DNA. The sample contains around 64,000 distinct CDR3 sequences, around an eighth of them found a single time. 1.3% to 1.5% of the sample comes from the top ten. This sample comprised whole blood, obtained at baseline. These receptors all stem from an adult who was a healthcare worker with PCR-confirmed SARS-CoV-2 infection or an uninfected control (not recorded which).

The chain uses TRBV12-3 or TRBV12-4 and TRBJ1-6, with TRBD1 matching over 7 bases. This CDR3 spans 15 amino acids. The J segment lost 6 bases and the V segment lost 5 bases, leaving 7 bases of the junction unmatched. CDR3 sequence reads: CASSPRDRTNSPLHF. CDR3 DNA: TGTGCCAGCAGTCCTAGGGACAGAACTAATTCACCCCTCCACTTT.

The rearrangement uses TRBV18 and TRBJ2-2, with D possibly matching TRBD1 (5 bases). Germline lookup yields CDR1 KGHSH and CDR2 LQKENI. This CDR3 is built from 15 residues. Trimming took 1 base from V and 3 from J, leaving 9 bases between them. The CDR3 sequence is CASSPLLTDTGELFF. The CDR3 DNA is TGTGCCAGCTCACCACTTTTGACAGACACCGGGGAGCTGTTTTTT.

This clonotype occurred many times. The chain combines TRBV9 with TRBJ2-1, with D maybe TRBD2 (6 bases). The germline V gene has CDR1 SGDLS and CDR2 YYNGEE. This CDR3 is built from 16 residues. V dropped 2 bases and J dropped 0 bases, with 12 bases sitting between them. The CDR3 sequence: CASSVLASSSYNEQFF. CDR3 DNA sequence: TGTGCCAGCAGCGTCCTAGCGTCGAGCTCCTACAATGAGCAGTTCTTC.

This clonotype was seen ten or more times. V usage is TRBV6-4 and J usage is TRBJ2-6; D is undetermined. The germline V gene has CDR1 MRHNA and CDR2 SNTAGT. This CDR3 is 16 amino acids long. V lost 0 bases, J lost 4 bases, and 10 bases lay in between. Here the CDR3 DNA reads TGTGCCAGCAGTGACTCCTCTGCAGGAGGGGCCAACGTCCTGACTTTC. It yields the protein CASSDSSAGGANVLTF.

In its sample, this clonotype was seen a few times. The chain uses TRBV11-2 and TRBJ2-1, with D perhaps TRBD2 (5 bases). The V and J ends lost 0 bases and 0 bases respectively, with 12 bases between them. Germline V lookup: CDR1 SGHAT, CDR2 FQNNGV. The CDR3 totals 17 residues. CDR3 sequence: CASSLEASRISYNEQFF. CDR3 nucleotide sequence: TGTGCCAGCAGCTTAGAAGCTAGCCGGATCTCCTACAATGAGCAGTTCTTC.

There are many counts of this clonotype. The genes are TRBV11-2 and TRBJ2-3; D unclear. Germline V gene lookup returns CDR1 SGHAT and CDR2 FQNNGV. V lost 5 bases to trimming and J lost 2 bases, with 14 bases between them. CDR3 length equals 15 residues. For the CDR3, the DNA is TGTGCCAGCAGCCCAAGCAAGGGCCACACAGATACGCAGTATTTT. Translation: CASSPSKGHTDTQYF.

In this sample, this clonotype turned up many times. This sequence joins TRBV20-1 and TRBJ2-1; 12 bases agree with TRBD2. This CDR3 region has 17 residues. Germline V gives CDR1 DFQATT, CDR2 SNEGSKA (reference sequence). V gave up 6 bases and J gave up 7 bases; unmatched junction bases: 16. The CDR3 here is CSAPPPKLAGGGNEQFF. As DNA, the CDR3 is TGCAGTGCCCCCCCCCCGAAACTAGCGGGAGGAGGGAATGAGCAGTTCTTC.

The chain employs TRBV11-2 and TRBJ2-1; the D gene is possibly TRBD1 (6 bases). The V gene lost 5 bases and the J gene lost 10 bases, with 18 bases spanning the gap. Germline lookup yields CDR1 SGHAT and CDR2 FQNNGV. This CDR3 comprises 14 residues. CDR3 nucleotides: TGTGCCAGCAGCCCGATGGACAGCCTCTCGGAGCAGTTCTTC. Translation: CASSPMDSLSEQFF.

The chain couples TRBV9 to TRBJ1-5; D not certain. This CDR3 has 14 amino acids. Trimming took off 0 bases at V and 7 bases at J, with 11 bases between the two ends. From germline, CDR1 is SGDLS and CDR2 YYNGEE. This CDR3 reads CASSVGGGRQPQHF. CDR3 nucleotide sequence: TGTGCCAGCAGCGTAGGGGGAGGCCGGCAGCCCCAGCATTTT.

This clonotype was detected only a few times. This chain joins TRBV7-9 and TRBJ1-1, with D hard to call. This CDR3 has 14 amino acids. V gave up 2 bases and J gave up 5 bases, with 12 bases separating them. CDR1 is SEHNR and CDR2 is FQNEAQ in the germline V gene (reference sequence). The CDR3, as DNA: TGTGCCAGCAGCTTATATGGGCGTGAAACTGAAGCTTTCTTT. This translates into CASSLYGRETEAFF. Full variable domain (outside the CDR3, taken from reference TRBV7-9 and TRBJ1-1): DTGVSQNPRHKITKRGQNVTFRCDPISEHNRLYWYRQTLGQGPEFLTYFQNEAQLEKSRLLSDRFSAERPKGSFSTLEIQRTEQGDSAMYLCASSLYGRETEAFFGQGTRLTVV.

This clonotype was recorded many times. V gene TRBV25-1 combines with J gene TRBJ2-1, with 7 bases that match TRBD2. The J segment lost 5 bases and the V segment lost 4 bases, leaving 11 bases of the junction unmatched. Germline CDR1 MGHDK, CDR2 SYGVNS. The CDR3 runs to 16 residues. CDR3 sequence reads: CASSVAGDYPDNEQFF. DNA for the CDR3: TGTGCCAGCAGTGTTGCGGGGGATTATCCCGACAATGAGCAGTTCTTC.

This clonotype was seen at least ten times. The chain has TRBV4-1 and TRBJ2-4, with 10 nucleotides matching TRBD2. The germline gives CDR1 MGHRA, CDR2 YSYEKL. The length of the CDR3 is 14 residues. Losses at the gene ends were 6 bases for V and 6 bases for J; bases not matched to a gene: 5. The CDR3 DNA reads TGCGCCAGCAGTCTAGCGGGAGTCGGAAACATTCAGTACTTC. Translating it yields CASSLAGVGNIQYF.

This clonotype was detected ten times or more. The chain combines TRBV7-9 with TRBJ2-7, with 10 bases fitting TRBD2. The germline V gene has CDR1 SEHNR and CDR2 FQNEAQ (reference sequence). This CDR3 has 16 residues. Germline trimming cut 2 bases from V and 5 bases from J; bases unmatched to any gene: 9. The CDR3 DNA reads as TGTGCCAGCAGCTTATCGGAGTCGGGACTAGCGCACGAGCAGTACTTC. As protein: CASSLSESGLAHEQYF.

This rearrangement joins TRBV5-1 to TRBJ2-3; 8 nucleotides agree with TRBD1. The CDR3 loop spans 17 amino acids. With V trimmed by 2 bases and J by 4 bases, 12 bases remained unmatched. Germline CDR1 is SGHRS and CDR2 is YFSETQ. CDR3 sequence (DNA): TGCGCCAGCAGCTTTCAAGGACAGGGCCAGAAGGCAGATACGCAGTATTTT. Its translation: CASSFQGQGQKADTQYF.

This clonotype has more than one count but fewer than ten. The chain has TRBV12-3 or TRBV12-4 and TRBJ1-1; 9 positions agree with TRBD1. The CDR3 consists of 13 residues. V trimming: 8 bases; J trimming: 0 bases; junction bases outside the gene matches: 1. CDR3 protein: CASGDRVNTEAFF. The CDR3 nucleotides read TGTGCCAGCGGGGACAGGGTGAACACTGAAGCTTTCTTT.

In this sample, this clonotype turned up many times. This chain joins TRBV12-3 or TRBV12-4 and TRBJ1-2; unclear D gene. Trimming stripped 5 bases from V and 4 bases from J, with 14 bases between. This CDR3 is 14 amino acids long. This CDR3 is CASSPLRVGYGYTF. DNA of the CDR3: TGTGCCAGCAGTCCCCTGAGGGTGGGCTATGGCTACACCTTC.

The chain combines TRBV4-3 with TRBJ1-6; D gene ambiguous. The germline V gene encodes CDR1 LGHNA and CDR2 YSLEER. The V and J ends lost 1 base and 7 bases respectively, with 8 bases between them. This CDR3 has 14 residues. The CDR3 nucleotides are TGCGCCAGCAGCCAAGTGCGCAGGAATTCACCCCTCCACTTT. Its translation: CASSQVRRNSPLHF.

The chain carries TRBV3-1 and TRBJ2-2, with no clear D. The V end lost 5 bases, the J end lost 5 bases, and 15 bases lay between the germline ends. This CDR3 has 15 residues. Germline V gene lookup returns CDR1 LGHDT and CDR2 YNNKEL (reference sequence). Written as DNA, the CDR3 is TGTGCCAGCAGCGAAACACCCTGGCGGACCGGGGAGCTGTTTTTT. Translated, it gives CASSETPWRTGELFF. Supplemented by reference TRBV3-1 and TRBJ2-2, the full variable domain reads DTAVSQTPKYLVTQMGNDKSIKCEQNLGHDTMYWYKQDSKKFLKIMFSYNNKELIINETVPNRFSPKSPDKAHLNLHINSLELGDSAVYFCASSETPWRTGELFFGEGSRLTVL.

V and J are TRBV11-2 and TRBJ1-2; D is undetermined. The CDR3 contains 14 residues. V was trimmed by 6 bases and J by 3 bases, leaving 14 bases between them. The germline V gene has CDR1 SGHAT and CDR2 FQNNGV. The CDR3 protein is CASRDMGNDYGYTF. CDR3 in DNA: TGTGCCAGCAGAGACATGGGCAACGACTATGGCTACACCTTC. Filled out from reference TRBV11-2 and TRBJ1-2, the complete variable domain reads EAGVAQSPRYKIIEKRQSVAFWCNPISGHATLYWYQQILGQGPKLLIQFQNNGVVDDSQLPKDRFSAERLKGVDSTLKIQPAKLEDSAVYLCASRDMGNDYGYTFGSGTRLTVV.

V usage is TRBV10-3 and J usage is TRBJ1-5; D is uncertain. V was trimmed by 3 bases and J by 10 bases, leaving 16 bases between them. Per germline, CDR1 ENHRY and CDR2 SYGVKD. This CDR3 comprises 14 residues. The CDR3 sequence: CAISDDITNSPQHF. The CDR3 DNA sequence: TGTGCCATCAGTGACGACATTACCAATTCTCCCCAGCATTTT.

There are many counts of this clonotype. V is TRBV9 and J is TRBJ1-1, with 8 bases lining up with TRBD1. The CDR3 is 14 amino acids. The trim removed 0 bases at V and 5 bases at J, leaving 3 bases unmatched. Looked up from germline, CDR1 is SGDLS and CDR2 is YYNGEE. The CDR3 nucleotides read TGTGCCAGCAGCGTAGGGACAGGGAATACTGAAGCTTTCTTT. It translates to CASSVGTGNTEAFF.